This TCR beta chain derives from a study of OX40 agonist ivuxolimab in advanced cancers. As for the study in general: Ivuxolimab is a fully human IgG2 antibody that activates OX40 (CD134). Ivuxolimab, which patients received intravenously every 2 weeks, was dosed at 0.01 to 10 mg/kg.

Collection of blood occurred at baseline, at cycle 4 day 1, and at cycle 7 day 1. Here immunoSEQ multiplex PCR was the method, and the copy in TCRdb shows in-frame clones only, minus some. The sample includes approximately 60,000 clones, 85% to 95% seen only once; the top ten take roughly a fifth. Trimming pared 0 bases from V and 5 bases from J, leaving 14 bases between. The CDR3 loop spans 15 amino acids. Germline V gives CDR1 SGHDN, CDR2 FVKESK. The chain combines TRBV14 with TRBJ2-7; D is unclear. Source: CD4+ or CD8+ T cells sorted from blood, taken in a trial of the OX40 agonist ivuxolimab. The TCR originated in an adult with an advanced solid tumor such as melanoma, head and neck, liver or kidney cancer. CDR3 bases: TGTGCCAGCAGCCAAGATTGGTTTGAGGTAAACGAGCAGTACTTC. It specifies CASSQDWFEVNEQYF. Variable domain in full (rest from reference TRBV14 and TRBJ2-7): EAGVTQFPSHSVIEKGQTVTLRCDPISGHDNLYWYRRVMGKEIKFLLHFVKESKQDESGMPNNRFLAERTGGTYSTLKVQPAELEDSGVYFCASSQDWFEVNEQYFGPGTRLTVT.